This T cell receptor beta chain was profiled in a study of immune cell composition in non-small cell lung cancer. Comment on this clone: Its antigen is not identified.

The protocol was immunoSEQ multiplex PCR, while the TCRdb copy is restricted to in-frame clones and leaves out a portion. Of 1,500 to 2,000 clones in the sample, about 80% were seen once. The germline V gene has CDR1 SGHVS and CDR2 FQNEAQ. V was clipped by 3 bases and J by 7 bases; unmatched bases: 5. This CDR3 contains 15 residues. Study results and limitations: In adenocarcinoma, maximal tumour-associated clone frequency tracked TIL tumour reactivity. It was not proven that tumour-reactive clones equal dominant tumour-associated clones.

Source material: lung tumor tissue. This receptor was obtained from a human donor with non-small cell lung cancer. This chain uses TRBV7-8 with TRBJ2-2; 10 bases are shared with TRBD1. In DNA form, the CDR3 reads TGTGCCAGCAGCTTCCAGGGGGACAGGGGCGGGGAGCTGTTTTTT. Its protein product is CASSFQGDRGGELFF.